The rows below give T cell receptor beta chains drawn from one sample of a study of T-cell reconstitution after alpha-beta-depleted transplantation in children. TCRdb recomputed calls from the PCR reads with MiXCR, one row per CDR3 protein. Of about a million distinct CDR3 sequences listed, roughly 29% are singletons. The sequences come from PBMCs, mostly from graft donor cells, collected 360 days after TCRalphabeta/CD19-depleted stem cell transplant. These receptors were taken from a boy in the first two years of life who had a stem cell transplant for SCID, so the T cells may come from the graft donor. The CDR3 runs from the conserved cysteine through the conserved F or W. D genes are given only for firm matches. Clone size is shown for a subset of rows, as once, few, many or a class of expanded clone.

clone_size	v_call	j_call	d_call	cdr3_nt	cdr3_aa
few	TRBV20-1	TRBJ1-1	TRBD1	TGCAGTGCTAGCCCTCAGACAGGGTCCCGATTAGCTTTCTTT	CSASPQTGSRLAFF
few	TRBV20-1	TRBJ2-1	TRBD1	TGCAGTGCTTACCGGCTAGGGGGCCAGAGCTCCTACAATGAGCAGTTCTTC	CSAYRLGGQSSYNEQFF
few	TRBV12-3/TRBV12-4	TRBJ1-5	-	TGTGCCAGCAGTCCCGAGCGGGGGCGAGTTAGCAATCAGCCCCAGCATTTT	CASSPERGRVSNQPQHF
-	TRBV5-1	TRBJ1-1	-	TGCGCCAGCAGCCCCCTTTTCAGGGTCACTGAAGCTTTCTTT	CASSPLFRVTEAFF
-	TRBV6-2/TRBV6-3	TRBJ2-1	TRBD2	TGTGCCAGCGCTGAGGCGGGGGTTCCCTACAATGAGCAGTTCTTC	CASAEAGVPYNEQFF
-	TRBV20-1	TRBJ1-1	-	TGCAGTGCCTCCCCATTTACTGAAGCTTTCTTT	CSASPFTEAFF
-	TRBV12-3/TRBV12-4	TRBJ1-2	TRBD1	TGTGCCAGCAGTCACAGGGGCACGAATATGCCTAACTATGGCTACACCTTC	CASSHRGTNMPNYGYTF
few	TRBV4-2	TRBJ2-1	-	TGTGCCAGCAGCCAAGATATAGGGAGTGAGCAGTTCTTC	CASSQDIGSEQFF
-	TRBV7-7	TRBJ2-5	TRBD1	TGTGCCAGCAGCTTAGGCCTCGGACAGGGGAGGGAGACCCAGTACTTC	CASSLGLGQGRETQYF
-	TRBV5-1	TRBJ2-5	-	TGCGCCAGCAGCTTGGAGATTCAGGAGACCCAGTACTTC	CASSLEIQETQYF
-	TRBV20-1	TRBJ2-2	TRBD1	TGCAGTGCTAGAAGTAGGCAGGGGGCTAAAACCGGGGAGCTGTTTTTT	CSARSRQGAKTGELFF
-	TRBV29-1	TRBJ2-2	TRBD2	TGCAGCGTCCCCGGGCCGGTTGGCGGGGGCACCGGGGAGCTGTTTTTT	CSVPGPVGGGTGELFF
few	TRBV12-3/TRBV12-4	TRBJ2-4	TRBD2	TGTGCCAGCAGTCCAAGCGGGGGGATAGCCAAAAACATTCAGTACTTC	CASSPSGGIAKNIQYF
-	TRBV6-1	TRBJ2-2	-	TGTGCCAGCAGTGAATTTGGGCTCACCGGGGAGCTGTTTTTT	CASSEFGLTGELFF
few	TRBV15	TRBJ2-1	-	TGTGCCACCAGCAGAGATCCGGCCCGGGGAAATGAGCAGTTCTTC	CATSRDPARGNEQFF
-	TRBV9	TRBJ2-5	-	TGTGCCAGCAGCGAGGGGAGAGTAGAGACCCAGTACTTC	CASSEGRVETQYF
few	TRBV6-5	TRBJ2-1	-	TGTGCCAGCAGTTACTCCTCGTCGCTAGGGAGCTCCTACAATGAGCAGTTCTTC	CASSYSSSLGSSYNEQFF
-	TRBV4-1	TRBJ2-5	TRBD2	TGCGCCAGCAGCCAAGAAAATAGCGGGGTGCAAGAGACCCAGTACTTC	CASSQENSGVQETQYF
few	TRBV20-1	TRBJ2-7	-	TGCAGTGCTAGTTCTGACAGACTCTACGAGCAGTACTTC	CSASSDRLYEQYF
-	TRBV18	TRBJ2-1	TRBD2	TGTGCCAGCTCAACGGGACTAGCGGGTCGTAATGAGCAGTTCTTC	CASSTGLAGRNEQFF
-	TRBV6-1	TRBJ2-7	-	TGTGCCAGCAGTCGGTCGGGGACCTACGAGCAGTACTTC	CASSRSGTYEQYF
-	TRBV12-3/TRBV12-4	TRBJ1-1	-	TGTGCCAGCAGCCTATACCCGGGGCTGGGAACTGAAGCTTTCTTT	CASSLYPGLGTEAFF
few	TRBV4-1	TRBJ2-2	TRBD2	TGCGCCAGCAGCCAAGGCCGAAAACTAGCGGGGGGGAACACCGGGGAGCTGTTTTTT	CASSQGRKLAGGNTGELFF
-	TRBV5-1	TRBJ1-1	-	TGCGCCAGCAGCCGGCTTGGCCTTTCCGAAGCCCCAGGGAACACTGAAGCTTTCTTT	CASSRLGLSEAPGNTEAFF
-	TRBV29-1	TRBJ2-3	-	TGCAGCGCCAGGGTAGGAAGGACAGATACGCAGTATTTT	CSARVGRTDTQYF
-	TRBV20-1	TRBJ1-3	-	TGCAGTGCTAGAGATCTCCGGGCGGGGGCGATAAGTAACACCATATATTTT	CSARDLRAGAISNTIYF
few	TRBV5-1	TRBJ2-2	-	TGCGCCAGCAGGTCCGCGGGTGATATCGGGGAGCTGTTTTTT	CASRSAGDIGELFF
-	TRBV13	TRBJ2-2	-	TGTGCCAGCAGATTAGGTAGTAACACCGGGGAGCTGTTTTTT	CASRLGSNTGELFF
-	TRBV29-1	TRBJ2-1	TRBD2	TGCAGCGGCTACGCGGGGGGGGTATGGAATGAGCAGTTCTTC	CSGYAGGVWNEQFF
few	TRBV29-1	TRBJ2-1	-	TGCAGCGTTGAAGATTGGGTTCGCAGGGAAACTGCTAGCGACAATGAGCAGTTCTTC	CSVEDWVRRETASDNEQFF
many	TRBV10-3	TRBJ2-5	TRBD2	TGTGCCGTCTCCCTCGGCGGGGGGGTTCAAGAGACCCAGTACTTC	CAVSLGGGVQETQYF
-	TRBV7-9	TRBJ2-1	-	TGTGCCAGCAGCTTAGATGGCAGTTTGGAGAATGAGCAGTTCTTC	CASSLDGSLENEQFF
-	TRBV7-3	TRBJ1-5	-	TGTGCCAGCAGCTTTTCCGGCAGTGACAACAATCAGCCCCAGCATTTT	CASSFSGSDNNQPQHF
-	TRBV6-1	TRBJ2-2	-	TGTGCCAGCAGTCCCCCCGGCGCCCCTAGGGGGGAGCTGTTTTTT	CASSPPGAPRGELFF
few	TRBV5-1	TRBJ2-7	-	TGCGCCAGCAGCGGCGGACTGCAGCAGTACTTC	CASSGGLQQYF
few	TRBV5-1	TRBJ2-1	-	TGCGCCAGCAGCTTGGGTGGGGTTTGGGGTGAGCAGTTCTTC	CASSLGGVWGEQFF
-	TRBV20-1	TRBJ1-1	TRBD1	TGCAGTGCTGGCAGGGGGCGTGTTGAAGCTTTCTTT	CSAGRGRVEAFF
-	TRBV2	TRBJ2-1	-	TGTGCCTGGGAGGGCGGGGGCCTCGATGAGCAGTTCTTC	CAWEGGGLDEQFF
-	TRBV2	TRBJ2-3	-	TGTGCCAGCAGCCGGAGCAGTGCAGATACGCAGTATTTT	CASSRSSADTQYF
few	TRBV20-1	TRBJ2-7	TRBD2	TGCAGTGCTAGAGCCGGGACTACCCTTTTAGAGGCAGAGCAGTACTTC	CSARAGTTLLEAEQYF
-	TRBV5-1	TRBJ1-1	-	TGCGCCAGCAGCCTGTCAGCGCAAACCACTGAAGCTTTCTTT	CASSLSAQTTEAFF
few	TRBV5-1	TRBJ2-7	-	TGCGCCAGCAGCGTGGGGAGCGAGCAGTACTTC	CASSVGSEQYF
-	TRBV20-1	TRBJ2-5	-	TGCAGTGCTATTGGTTACCAAGAGACCCAGTACTTC	CSAIGYQETQYF
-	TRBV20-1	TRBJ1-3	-	TGCAGTGCCCGCTATGCGGGGGCAGAAAACACCATATATTTT	CSARYAGAENTIYF
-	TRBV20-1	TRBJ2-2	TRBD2	TGCAGTGCCGGGGTGGGCGGGGGAGTACGCACCGGGGAGCTGTTTTTT	CSAGVGGGVRTGELFF
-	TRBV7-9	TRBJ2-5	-	TGTGCCAGCAGCGAGAGGAAACAGGGTAACCAAGAGACCCAGTACTTC	CASSERKQGNQETQYF
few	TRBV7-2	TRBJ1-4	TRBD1	TGTGCCAGCAGCTTAACAGGGGGCTACGCAACTAATGAAAAACTGTTTTTT	CASSLTGGYATNEKLFF
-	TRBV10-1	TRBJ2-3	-	TGCGCCAGCAGCCCGATAGAGGAAGATACGCAGTATTTT	CASSPIEEDTQYF
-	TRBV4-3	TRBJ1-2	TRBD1	TGCGCCAGCAGCCAAGCACCTAGGGACAGTTATGGCTACACCTTC	CASSQAPRDSYGYTF
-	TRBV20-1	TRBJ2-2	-	TGCAGTGCTAGGTCTCTAGCGTCTCCCAACACCGGGGAGCTGTTTTTT	CSARSLASPNTGELFF
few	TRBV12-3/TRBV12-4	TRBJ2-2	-	TGTGCCAGCAGTTCCTGGGACCCAGACACCGGGGAGCTGTTTTTT	CASSSWDPDTGELFF
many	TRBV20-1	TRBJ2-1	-	TGCAGTGCTAGAGGCCGGGGGTATAGCTACAATGAGCAGTTCTTC	CSARGRGYSYNEQFF
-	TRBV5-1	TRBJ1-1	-	TGCGCCAGCAGCCAGGGGCCCAGCAGCACTGAAGCTTTCTTT	CASSQGPSSTEAFF
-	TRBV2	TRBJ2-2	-	TGTGCCAGCAGTGAAAATGACCCGACCACCGGGGAGGTGTTTTTT	CASSENDPTTGEVFF
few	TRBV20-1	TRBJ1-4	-	TGCAGTGCTACGGTAGGAGCGGGCGAAAAACTGTTTTTT	CSATVGAGEKLFF